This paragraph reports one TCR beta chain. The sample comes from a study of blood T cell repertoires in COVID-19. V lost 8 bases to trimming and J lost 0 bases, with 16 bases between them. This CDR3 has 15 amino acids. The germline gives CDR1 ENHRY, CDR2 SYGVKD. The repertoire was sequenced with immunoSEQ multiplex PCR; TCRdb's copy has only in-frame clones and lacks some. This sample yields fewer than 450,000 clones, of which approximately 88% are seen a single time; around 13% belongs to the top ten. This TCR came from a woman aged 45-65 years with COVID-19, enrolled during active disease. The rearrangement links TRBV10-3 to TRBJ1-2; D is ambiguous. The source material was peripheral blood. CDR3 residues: CAIRGGSGANYGYTF. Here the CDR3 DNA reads TGTGCCATCCGGGGAGGTTCTGGAGCTAACTATGGCTACACCTTC.